This T cell receptor (beta chain) was captured in a study of blood T cell repertoires in COVID-19. Overall study context: The origin of the acute and convalescent COVID-19 samples was the United States, Italy and Spain. From T cells, B-cell-depleted T cells, or PBMCs came the material, which was cDNA or gDNA.

The CDR3 has 15 residues. V was trimmed by 1 base and J by 1 base, leaving 7 bases between them. Looked up from germline, CDR1 is LGHDT and CDR2 is YNNKEL (reference sequence). TCRdb keeps only in-frame clones here, not all; method: immunoSEQ multiplex PCR. Of under 150,000 clones in the sample, about 83% were seen once. As to this clone: The same CDR3 is also encoded by other DNA sequences in this sample.

The receptor was derived from a man in his forties with active or convalescent COVID-19. V gene TRBV3-1 (or the pseudogene TRBV3-2) combines with J gene TRBJ2-2, with unresolved D. Sequenced sample: peripheral blood. CDR3 sequence (DNA): TGTGCCAGCAGCCAAGGGTGGCAGAACACCGGGGAGCTGTTTTTT. It yields the protein CASSQGWQNTGELFF.